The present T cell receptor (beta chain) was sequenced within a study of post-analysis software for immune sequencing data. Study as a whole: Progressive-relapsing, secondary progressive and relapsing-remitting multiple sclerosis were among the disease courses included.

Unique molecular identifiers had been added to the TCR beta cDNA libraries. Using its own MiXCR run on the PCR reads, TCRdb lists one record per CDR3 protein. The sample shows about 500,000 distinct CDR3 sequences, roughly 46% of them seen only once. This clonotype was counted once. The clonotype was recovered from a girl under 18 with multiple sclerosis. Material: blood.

The CDR3, as DNA: TGTGCCAGCAGGACGGCCGTCAATTCACCCCTCCACTTT. Encoded protein: CASRTAVNSPLHF. The chain has TRBV12-3 or TRBV12-4 and TRBJ1-6; D is unresolved. This CDR3 is built from 13 residues. V was clipped by 6 bases and J by 7 bases, with 10 bases between them.